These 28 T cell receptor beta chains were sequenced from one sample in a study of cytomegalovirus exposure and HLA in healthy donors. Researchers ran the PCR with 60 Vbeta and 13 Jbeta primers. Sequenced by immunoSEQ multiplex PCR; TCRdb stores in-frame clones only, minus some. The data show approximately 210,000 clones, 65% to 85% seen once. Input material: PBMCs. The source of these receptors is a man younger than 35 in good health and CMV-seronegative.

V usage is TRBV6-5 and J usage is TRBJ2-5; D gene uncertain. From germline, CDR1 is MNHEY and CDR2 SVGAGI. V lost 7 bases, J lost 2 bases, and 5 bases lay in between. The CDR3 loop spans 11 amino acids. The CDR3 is CASTYQETQYF. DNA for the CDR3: TGTGCCAGCACCTATCAAGAGACCCAGTACTTC.

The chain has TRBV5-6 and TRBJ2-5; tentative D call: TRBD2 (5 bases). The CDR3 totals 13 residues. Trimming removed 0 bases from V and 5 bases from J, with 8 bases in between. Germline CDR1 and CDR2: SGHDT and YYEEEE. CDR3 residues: CASSLAGVETQYF. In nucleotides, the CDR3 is TGTGCCAGCAGCTTGGCCGGGGTCGAGACCCAGTACTTC.

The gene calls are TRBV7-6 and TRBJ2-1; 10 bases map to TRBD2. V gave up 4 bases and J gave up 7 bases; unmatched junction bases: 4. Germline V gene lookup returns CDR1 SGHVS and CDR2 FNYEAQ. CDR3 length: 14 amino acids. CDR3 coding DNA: TGTGCCAGCAGCTGGACTAGCGGCGGGAATGAGCAGTTCTTC. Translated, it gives CASSWTSGGNEQFF.

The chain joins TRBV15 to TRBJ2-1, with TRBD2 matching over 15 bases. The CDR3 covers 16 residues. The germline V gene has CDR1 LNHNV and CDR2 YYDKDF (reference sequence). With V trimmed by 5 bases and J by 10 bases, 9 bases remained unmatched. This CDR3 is CATSRRTSGRDGEQFF. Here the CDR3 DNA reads TGTGCCACCAGCCGTCGGACTAGCGGGAGGGATGGGGAGCAGTTCTTC.

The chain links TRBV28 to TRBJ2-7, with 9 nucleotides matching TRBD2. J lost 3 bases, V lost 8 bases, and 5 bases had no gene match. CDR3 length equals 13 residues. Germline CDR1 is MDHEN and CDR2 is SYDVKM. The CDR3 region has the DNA TGTGCCAGCTTTTTTAGCGGGGGCTACGAGCAGTACTTC. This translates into CASFFSGGYEQYF.

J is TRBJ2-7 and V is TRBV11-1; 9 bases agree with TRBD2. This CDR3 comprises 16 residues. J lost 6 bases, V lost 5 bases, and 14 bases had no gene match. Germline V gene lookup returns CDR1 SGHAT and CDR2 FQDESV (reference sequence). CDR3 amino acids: CASSPRNRTSVFEQYF. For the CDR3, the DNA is TGTGCCAGCAGCCCAAGAAACCGGACTAGCGTTTTCGAGCAGTACTTC.

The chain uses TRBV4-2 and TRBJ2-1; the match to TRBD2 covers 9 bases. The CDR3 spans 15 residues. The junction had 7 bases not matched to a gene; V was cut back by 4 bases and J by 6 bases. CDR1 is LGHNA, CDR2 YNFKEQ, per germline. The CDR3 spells CASSPASGTINEQFF. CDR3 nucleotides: TGTGCCAGCAGCCCAGCTAGCGGGACTATCAATGAGCAGTTCTTC.

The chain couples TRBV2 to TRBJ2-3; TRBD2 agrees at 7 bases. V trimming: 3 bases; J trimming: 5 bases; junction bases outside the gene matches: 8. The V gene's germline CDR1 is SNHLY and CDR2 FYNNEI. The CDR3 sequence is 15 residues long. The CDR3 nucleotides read TGTGCCAGCAGTGAGGGGAGGGCCGGGGGAGATACGCAGTATTTT. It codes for CASSEGRAGGDTQYF.

For the CDR3, the DNA is TGTGCCAGCAGTCTGGCTACGGACAGTACTGGAAACACCATATATTTT. This translates into CASSLATDSTGNTIYF. This chain uses TRBV11-2 with TRBJ1-3; D is perhaps TRBD1 (6 bases). The V end was cut by 6 bases, the J end by 2 bases, with 17 bases between. The CDR3 extends over 16 amino acids. Germline V lookup: CDR1 SGHAT, CDR2 FQNNGV. Supplemented by reference TRBV11-2 and TRBJ1-3, the full variable domain reads EAGVAQSPRYKIIEKRQSVAFWCNPISGHATLYWYQQILGQGPKLLIQFQNNGVVDDSQLPKDRFSAERLKGVDSTLKIQPAKLEDSAVYLCASSLATDSTGNTIYFGEGSWLTVV.

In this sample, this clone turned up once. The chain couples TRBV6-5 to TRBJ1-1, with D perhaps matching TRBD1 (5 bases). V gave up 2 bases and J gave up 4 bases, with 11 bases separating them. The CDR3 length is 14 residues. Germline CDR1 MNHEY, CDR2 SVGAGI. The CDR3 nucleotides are TGTGCCAGCAGTTACGAAGGGGTGAGCACTGAAGCTTTCTTT. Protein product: CASSYEGVSTEAFF.

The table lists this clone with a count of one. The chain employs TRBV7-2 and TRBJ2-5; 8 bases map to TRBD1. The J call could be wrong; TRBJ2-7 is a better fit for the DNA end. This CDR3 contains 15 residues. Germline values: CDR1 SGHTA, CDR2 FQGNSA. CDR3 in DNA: TGTGCCAGCAGCCTCAGACAGGGGCCGGTCTACGAGCAGTACTTC. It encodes CASSLRQGPVYEQYF.

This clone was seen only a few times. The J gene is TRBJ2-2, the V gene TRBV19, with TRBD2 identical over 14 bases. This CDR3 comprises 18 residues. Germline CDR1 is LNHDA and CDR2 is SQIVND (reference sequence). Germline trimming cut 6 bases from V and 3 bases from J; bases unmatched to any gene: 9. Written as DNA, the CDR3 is TGTGCCAGTAGCCTACCCGGGACTAGCGGGAGTCACACCGGGGAGCTGTTTTTT. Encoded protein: CASSLPGTSGSHTGELFF.

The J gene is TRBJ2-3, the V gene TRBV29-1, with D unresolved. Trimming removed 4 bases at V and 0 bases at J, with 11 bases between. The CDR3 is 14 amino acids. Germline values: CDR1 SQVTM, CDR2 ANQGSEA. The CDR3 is CSVVWQMSTDTQYF. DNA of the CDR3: TGCAGCGTTGTTTGGCAGATGAGCACAGATACGCAGTATTTT.

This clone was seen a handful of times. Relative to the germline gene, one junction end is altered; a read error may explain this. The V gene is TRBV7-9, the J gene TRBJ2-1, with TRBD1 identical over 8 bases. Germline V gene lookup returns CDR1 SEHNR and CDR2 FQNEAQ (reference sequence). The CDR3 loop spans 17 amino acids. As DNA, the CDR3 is TGTTCCAGCAGCTTGCGATCCGGGACAGGAATTAAAAATGAGCAGTTCTTC. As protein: CSSSLRSGTGIKNEQFF.

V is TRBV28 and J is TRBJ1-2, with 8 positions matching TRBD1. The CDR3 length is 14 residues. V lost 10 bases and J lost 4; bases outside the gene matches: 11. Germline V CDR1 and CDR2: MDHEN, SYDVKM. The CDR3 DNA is TGTGCCATCGCAGGGGGCGAGATCGGCTATGGCTACACCTTC. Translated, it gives CAIAGGEIGYGYTF.

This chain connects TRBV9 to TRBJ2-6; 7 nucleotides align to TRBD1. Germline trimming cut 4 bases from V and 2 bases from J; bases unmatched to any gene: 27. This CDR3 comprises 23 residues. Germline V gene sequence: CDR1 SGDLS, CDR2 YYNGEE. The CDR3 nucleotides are TGTGCCAGCAGCCTCCGAGTTGTTTGGCTCTGGGACAGCTGGCGGACTGGGGCCAACGTCCTGACTTTC. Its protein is CASSLRVVWLWDSWRTGANVLTF.

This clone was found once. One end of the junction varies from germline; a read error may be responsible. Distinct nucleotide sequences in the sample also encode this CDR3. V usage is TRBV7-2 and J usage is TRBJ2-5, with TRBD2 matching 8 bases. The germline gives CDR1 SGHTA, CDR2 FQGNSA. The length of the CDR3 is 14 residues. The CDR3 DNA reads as TGTGCCAGCAGCCCCGCCGGGGGGGTAGAGACTCAGTACTTC. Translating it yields CASSPAGGVETQYF.

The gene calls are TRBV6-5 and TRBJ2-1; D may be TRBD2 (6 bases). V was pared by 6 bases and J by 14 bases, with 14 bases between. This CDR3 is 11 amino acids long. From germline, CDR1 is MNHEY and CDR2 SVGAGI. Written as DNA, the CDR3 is TGTGCCAGCAGAAGCCGGACTATTGAGTTCTTC. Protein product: CASRSRTIEFF.

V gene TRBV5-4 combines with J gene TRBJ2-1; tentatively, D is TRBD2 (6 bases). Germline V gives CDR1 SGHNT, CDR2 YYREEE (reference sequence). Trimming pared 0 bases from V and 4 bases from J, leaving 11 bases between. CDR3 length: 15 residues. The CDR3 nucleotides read TGTGCCAGCAGCTTGGCTCGCGGGACGTACAATGAGCAGTTCTTC. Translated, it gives CASSLARGTYNEQFF.

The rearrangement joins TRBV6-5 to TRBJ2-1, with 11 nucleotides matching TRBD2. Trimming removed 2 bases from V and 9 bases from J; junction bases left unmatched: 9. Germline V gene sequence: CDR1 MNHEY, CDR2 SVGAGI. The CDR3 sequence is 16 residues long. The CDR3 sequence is CASSYGTSGPLGEQFF. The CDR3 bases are TGTGCCAGCAGTTACGGGACTAGCGGCCCCTTAGGTGAGCAGTTCTTC.

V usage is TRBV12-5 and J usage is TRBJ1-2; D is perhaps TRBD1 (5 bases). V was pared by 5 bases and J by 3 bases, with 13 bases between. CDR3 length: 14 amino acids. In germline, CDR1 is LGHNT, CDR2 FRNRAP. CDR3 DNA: TGTGCTAGTGGTCCCCCTGGGACTCACTATGGCTACACCTTC. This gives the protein CASGPPGTHYGYTF.

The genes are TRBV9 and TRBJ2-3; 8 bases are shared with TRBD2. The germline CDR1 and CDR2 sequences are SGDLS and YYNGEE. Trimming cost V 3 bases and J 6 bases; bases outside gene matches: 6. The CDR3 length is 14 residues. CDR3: CASSGSGSSDTQYF. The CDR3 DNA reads TGTGCCAGCAGCGGGAGCGGGAGCTCGGATACGCAGTATTTT. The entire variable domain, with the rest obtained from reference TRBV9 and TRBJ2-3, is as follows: DSGVTQTPKHLITATGQRVTLRCSPRSGDLSVYWYQQSLDQGLQFLIQYYNGEERAKGNILERFSAQQFPDLHSELNLSSLELGDSALYFCASSGSGSSDTQYFGPGTRLTVL.

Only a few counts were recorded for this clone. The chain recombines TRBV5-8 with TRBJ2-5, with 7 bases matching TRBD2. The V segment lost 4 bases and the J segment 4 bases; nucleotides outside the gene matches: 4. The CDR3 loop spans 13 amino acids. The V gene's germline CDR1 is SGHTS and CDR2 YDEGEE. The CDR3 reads CASSRLALETQYF. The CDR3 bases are TGTGCCAGCAGCCGACTAGCCCTAGAGACCCAGTACTTC.

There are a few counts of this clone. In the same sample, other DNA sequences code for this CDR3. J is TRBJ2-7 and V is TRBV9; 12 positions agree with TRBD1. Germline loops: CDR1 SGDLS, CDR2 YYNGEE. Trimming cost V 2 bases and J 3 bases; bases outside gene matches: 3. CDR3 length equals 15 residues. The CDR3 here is CASSVGTGGFYEQYF. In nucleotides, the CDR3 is TGTGCCAGCAGCGTGGGGACAGGGGGCTTCTACGAGCAGTACTTC.

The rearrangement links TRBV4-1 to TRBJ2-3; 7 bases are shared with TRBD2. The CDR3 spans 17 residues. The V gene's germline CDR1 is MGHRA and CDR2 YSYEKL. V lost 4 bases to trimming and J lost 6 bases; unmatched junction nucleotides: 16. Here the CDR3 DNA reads TGCGCCAGCAGCCCATCCCAGCTTAAGGGGCGGGGGGATACGCAGTATTTT. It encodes CASSPSQLKGRGDTQYF.

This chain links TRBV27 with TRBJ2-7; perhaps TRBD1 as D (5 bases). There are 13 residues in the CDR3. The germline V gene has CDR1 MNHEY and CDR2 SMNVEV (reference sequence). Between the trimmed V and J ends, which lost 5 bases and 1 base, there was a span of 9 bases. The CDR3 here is CASSTGHSYEQYF. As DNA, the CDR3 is TGTGCCAGCAGTACAGGACATTCCTACGAGCAGTACTTC.

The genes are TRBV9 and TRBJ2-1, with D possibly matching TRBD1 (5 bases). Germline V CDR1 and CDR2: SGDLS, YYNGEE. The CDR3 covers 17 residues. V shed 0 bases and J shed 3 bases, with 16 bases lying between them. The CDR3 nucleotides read TGTGCCAGCAGCGTAGCTAGTCAGGGTTCGGGCTACAATGAGCAGTTCTTC. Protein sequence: CASSVASQGSGYNEQFF.

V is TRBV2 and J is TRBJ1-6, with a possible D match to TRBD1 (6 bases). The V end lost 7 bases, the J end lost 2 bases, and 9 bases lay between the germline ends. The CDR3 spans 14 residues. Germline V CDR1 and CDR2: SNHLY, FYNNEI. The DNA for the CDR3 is TGTGCCAGCAAAGGGGACACCTATAATTCACCCCTCCACTTT. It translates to CASKGDTYNSPLHF.